A single T cell receptor (beta chain) is shown here with its context. Its specificity is not known. TCRdb's copy holds only in-frame clones and misses some; the assay was immunoSEQ multiplex PCR. The sample yields some 150,000 clones, 92% seen once. The CDR3 loop spans 15 amino acids. Germline V gene sequence: CDR1 PRHDT, CDR2 FYEKMQ (reference sequence). After removal of 2 bases from V and 2 bases from J, the junction contained 4 bases not matched to a gene. The data stem from a study of T cell responses to AZD1222 COVID-19 vaccine. Findings and caveats of the study: Only six individuals given AZD1222 were seropositive at baseline. A reported finding is that nearly half of spike-specific TCRs target unmutated variant regions. Spike-specific TCR breadth and depth rose after two AZD1222 doses.

The sequence was collected from an adult in good health. The source was peripheral blood, collected on day 0 of MenACWY control vaccination. The chain carries TRBV13 and TRBJ2-3; 7 positions match TRBD1. The CDR3 sequence: CASSLTGVNTDTQYF. The CDR3 DNA sequence: TGTGCCAGCAGCTTAACAGGGGTAAACACAGATACGCAGTATTTT.